This TCR beta chain comes out of a study of blood T cell repertoires in COVID-19. Study information: Specimens from acute and convalescent COVID-19 originated in the United States, Italy and Spain.

In the study's own analysis: Counts of nucleated cells, estimated from reference gene primer amplification, were obtained. The data were produced by immunoSEQ multiplex PCR, yet TCRdb's version contains in-frame clones alone and is incomplete. Clone size and the V and J calls come from that table; the DNA yielded D and trimming. This sample yields some 98,000 clones, of which approximately 82% are seen a single time; around 25% belongs to the top ten. Trimming stripped 7 bases from V and 0 bases from J, with 10 bases between. The CDR3 consists of 14 residues. The germline CDR1 and CDR2 sequences are SNHLY and FYNNEI.

The chain combines TRBV2 with TRBJ1-3, with D maybe TRBD1 (5 bases). What was sequenced was peripheral blood. The receptor comes from a man in his sixties with acute or convalescent COVID-19. CDR3 in DNA: TGTGCCAGCACTTGGGGCGTCTCTGGAAACACCATATATTTT. Amino acid sequence: CASTWGVSGNTIYF.